In this sample, the clone carrying this TCR beta chain turned up a few times. The data belong to a study of patients and donors after allogeneic stem cell transplantation. TCRdb redid the calling of the RT-PCR reads with MiXCR, one entry per CDR3 protein. The sample consists of some 880,000 distinct CDR3 sequences, about a sixth of them appearing once. The germline CDR1 and CDR2 sequences are SGHVS and FNYEAQ. This CDR3 spans 16 amino acids. With V trimmed by 1 base and J by 3 bases, 6 bases remained unmatched. This TCR was sampled from a human donor who was either an allogeneic HSCT recipient or a stem cell or donor lymphocyte infusion donor (not recorded which). It is not recorded whose cells these are; they may come from a transplant donor. The chain couples TRBV7-6 to TRBJ2-3, with 8 bases identical to TRBD1. Sequenced: blood, either unsorted or a sorted T cell fraction (not recorded which). The CDR3 sequence: CASSLGSGGATDTQYF. In DNA, the CDR3 is TGTGCCAGCAGCTTAGGATCAGGGGGCGCGACAGATACGCAGTATTTT.